This TCR beta chain was recorded in a study of long-term antiretroviral therapy in people with HIV. Overall study context: Samples from the earliest time points predate the 2015 immediate-ART recommendation by about a decade. Whole-study findings and limits: Control repertoires displayed wider CDR3 length ranges than the HIV repertoires.

The cryopreserved samples used held roughly 0.9-11 million PBMC prior to extraction of DNA. Trimming pared 5 bases from V and 2 bases from J, leaving 10 bases between. CDR3 length: 15 residues. Germline assignment: CDR1 SEHNR and CDR2 FQNEAQ (reference sequence). At survey level, the immunoSEQ assay was run in its v3.0 version. Libraries were prepared by immunoSEQ multiplex PCR; TCRdb keeps only in-frame clonotypes and omits some of them. The repertoire holds around 39,000 clones, with around 86% as singletons. This clone is medium-sized. Its antigen is unknown. The receptor was derived from a man between 18 and 29 years old with HIV. Specimen: unsorted PBMCs, collected 1 year after starting antiretroviral therapy. The chain combines TRBV7-9 with TRBJ2-6; D not certain. CDR3 nucleotide sequence: TGTGCCAGCAGCCCCCGACCCCCTGGGGCCAACGTCCTGACTTTC. It specifies CASSPRPPGANVLTF. The entire variable domain, with the rest obtained from reference TRBV7-9 and TRBJ2-6, is as follows: DTGVSQNPRHKITKRGQNVTFRCDPISEHNRLYWYRQTLGQGPEFLTYFQNEAQLEKSRLLSDRFSAERPKGSFSTLEIQRTEQGDSAMYLCASSPRPPGANVLTFGAGSRLTVL.